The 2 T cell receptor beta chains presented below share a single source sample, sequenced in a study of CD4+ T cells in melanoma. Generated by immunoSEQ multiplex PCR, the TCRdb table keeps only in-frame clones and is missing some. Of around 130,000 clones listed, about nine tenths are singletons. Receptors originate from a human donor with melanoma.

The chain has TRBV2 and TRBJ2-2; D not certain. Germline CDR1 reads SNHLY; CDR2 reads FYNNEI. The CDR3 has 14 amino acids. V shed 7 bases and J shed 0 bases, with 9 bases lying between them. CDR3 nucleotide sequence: TGTGCCAGCAAGAGGATTACGAACACCGGGGAGCTGTTTTTT. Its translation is CASKRITNTGELFF.

The CDR3 region is CASSLVGLNTDTQYF. As DNA, the CDR3 is TGTGCCAGCAGCTTAGTTGGATTAAACACGGATACGCAGTATTTT. The chain employs TRBV7-9 and TRBJ2-3, with D unresolved. In germline, CDR1 is SEHNR, CDR2 FQNEAQ (reference sequence). CDR3 size: 15 residues. Trimming took 1 base from V and 6 from J, leaving 14 bases between them.